This TCR beta chain was retrieved from a study of vaccination effects on CD4 cells after COVID-19. The CDR3 has 17 residues. Trimming at V came to 1 base and at J to 6 bases, leaving 10 bases not matched to a gene. Per the germline V gene, CDR1 is SGHRS and CDR2 is YFSETQ. Notes on this clone: Its antigen is not identified.

The method was immunoSEQ multiplex PCR; TCRdb's version includes in-frame clones alone and lacks a portion of them. The sample carries about 47,000 clones, 70% recorded once. A 10-day culture period preceded the isolation of CD4+ T cells. Participants got two doses of BNT162b2 or mRNA-1273 vaccine. V usage is TRBV5-1 and J usage is TRBJ2-3; 11 nucleotides agree with TRBD1. The sequence was collected from a human donor who received a COVID-19 vaccine. The sample in question was CD4+ T cells from PBMCs cultured without peptide, obtained after COVID-19 vaccination. CDR3 bases: TGCGCCAGCAGCTTGACGGGGGGACAGGGGGTCTTGGATACGCAGTATTTT. This gives the protein CASSLTGGQGVLDTQYF.